A selection of T cell receptor beta chains follows, all from one sample in a study of T cell responses to AZD1222 COVID-19 vaccine. The method was immunoSEQ multiplex PCR; TCRdb's version includes in-frame clones alone and lacks a portion of them. The table has tens of thousands of clones, about nine tenths seen once. The sequenced sample was peripheral blood, obtained on day 0 of AZD1222 vaccination. All receptors come from an adult in good health. Each CDR3 is given with its conserved first and last residue. The D gene is left open where the match is weak. Not every row has a clone size; where given, it reads once, few, many or a size class.

v_gene,j_gene,d_gene,abundance,CDR3aa,CDR3nt
TRBV19,TRBJ2-3,.,once,CASSWAGTDTQYF,TGTGCCAGTAGCTGGGCTGGGACAGATACGCAGTATTTT
TRBV5-1,TRBJ2-6,.,.,CASSLRTSGANVLTF,TGCGCCAGCAGCCTTCGGACATCCGGGGCCAACGTCCTGACTTTC
TRBV27,TRBJ1-2,.,.,CASSSAPGPPYGYTF,TGTGCCAGCAGTTCAGCCCCGGGACCTCCCTATGGCTACACCTTC
TRBV28,TRBJ2-5,TRBD2,.,CASSFTSGGEETQYF,TGTGCCAGCAGTTTCACTAGCGGGGGGGAAGAGACCCAGTACTTC
TRBV12-5,TRBJ2-5,.,.,CASGQQGGETQYF,TGTGCTAGTGGCCAACAGGGCGGGGAGACCCAGTACTTC
TRBV6-4,TRBJ2-3,.,.,CASSDAPSTDTQYF,TGTGCCAGCAGTGACGCGCCCAGCACAGATACGCAGTATTTT
TRBV19,TRBJ2-3,.,.,CASSMQGSADTQYF,TGTGCCAGTAGTATGCAGGGGTCGGCAGATACGCAGTATTTT
TRBV15,TRBJ1-1,.,.,CATSRDRGRNTEAFF,TGTGCCACCAGCAGAGATCGGGGTCGGAACACTGAAGCTTTCTTT
TRBV18,TRBJ1-6,.,.,CASSPDMSGSPLHF,TGTGCCAGCTCACCCGACATGTCAGGTTCACCCCTCCACTTT
TRBV6-6,TRBJ1-1,TRBD1,.,CASSKQGYEAFF,TGTGCCAGCAGCAAACAGGGGTATGAAGCTTTCTTT
TRBV11-2,TRBJ2-5,.,.,CASSLLSSGETQYF,TGTGCCAGCAGCTTATTATCGTCAGGAGAGACCCAGTACTTC
TRBV19,TRBJ2-5,.,.,CASSSGTKGAQYF,TGTGCCAGTAGTTCCGGGACCAAAGGAGCCCAGTACTTC
TRBV13,TRBJ2-2,TRBD1,.,CASSLGPGQATGELFF,TGTGCCAGCAGCTTAGGCCCGGGACAGGCCACCGGGGAGCTGTTTTTT
TRBV4-2,TRBJ2-3,TRBD2,.,CASSQSGDDRTQYF,TGTGCCAGCAGCCAAAGCGGGGACGATCGTACGCAGTATTTT
TRBV28,TRBJ1-3,.,.,CASSFPGNTIYF,TGTGCCAGCAGTTTTCCTGGAAACACCATATATTTT
TRBV2,TRBJ2-5,.,.,CASSRDNSAETQYF,TGTGCCAGCAGCAGGGACAATTCGGCGGAGACCCAGTACTTC
TRBV5-1,TRBJ2-1,TRBD2,.,CASSNPSGGWGEQFF,TGCGCCAGCAGCAACCCTAGCGGGGGGTGGGGTGAGCAGTTCTTC
TRBV10-2,TRBJ2-2,TRBD2,.,CASSPTSGVTGELFF,TGCGCCAGCAGCCCGACTAGCGGGGTCACCGGGGAGCTGTTTTTT
TRBV9,TRBJ1-4,.,.,CASSVSSTGKLFF,TGTGCCAGCAGCGTTTCTTCGACAGGAAAACTGTTTTTT
TRBV9,TRBJ2-1,TRBD1,.,CASSETGQSSYNEQFF,TGTGCCAGCAGCGAGACAGGGCAGAGCTCCTACAATGAGCAGTTCTTC